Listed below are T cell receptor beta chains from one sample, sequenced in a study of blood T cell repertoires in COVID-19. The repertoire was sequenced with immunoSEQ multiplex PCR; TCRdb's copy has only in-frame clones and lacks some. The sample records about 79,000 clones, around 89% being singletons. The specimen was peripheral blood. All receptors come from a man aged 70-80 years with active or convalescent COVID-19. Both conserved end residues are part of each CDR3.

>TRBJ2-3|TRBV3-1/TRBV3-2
CASSAGSGRTDTQYF
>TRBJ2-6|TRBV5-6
CASSLHPTGVGANVLTF
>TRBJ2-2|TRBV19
CASKQGAPTGELFF
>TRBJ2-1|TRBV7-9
CASSPYGDLAWGNREQFF
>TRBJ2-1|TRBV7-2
CASSRLAGALRNEQFF
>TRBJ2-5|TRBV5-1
CASSLGLWETQYF
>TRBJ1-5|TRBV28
CASSLGSGRGGNQPQHF
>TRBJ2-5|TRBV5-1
CASSISGGKETQYF
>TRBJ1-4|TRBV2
CASSGQGEKLFF
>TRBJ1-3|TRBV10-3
CAISDRGSGNTIYF
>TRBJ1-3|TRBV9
CASSDWDRDNTIYF
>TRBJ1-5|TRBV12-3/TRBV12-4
CASSLLAQPQHF
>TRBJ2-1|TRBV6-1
CASSEFAGNSYNEQFF
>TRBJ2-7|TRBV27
CASSPTTTPYEQYF
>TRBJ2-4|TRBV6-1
CASRTGGTKNIQYF
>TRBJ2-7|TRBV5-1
CASSLAIYHEQYF
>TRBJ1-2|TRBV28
CASSFGQGDGYTF
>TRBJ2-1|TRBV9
CASSLSSSYNEQFF
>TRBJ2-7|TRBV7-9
CASSLAGTMTGKAYEQYF
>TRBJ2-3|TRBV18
CASSPSPFQGTDTQYF
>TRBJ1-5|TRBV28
CASAESQPQHF
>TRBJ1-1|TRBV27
CASIPRGQGEAFF
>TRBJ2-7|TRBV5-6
CASSLGTASYEQYF
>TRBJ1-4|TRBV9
CASSPGQGGFGEKLFF
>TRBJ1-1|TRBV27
CASSLGTYTEAFF
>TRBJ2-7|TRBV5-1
CASSLFGAEQYF
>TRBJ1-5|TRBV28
CASRPRGQGMSQPQHF
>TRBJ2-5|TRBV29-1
CSVALRAGWNYQETQYF
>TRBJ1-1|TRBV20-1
CSASTPADTEAFF
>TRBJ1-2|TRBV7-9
CASSSGDRDREGLTF
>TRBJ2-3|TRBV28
CASSQTGIDTQYF
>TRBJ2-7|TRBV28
CASSLPGSMSYEQYF
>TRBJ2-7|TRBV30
CAWSDTGTGGYEQYF
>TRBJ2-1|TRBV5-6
CASSSTSGSYNEQFF
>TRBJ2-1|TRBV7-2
CASFLGAGYNGEQFF
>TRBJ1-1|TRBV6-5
CASSRQAATNTEAFF
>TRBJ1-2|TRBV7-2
CASSPDSNYGYTF
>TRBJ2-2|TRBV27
CASSLKFLRLNTGELFF
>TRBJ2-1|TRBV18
CASSKTTGVITYNEQFF
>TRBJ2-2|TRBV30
CAWRPGQGAGELFF
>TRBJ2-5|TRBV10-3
CATQHGTLETQYF
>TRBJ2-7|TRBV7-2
CASSPGTSGIYEQYF
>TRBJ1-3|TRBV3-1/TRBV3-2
CASSQRQGVGGNTIYF
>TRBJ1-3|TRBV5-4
CASSLTGDSGNTIYF
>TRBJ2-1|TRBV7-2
CASSPGTTNEQFF
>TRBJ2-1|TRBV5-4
CASSLSGVGFNEQFF
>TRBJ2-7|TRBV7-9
CASSLQGGWWYF
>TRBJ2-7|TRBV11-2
CASSYTSGLRQQYF
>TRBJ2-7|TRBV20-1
CSARTGYEQYF
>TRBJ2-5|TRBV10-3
CAIRYSNRVQETQYF
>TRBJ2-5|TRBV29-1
CSVTTGGETQYF
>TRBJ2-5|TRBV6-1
CASSVTPGQGQETQYF
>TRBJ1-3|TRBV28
CASSPLALNSGNTIYF
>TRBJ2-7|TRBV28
CASRGGGGGRFNYEQYF